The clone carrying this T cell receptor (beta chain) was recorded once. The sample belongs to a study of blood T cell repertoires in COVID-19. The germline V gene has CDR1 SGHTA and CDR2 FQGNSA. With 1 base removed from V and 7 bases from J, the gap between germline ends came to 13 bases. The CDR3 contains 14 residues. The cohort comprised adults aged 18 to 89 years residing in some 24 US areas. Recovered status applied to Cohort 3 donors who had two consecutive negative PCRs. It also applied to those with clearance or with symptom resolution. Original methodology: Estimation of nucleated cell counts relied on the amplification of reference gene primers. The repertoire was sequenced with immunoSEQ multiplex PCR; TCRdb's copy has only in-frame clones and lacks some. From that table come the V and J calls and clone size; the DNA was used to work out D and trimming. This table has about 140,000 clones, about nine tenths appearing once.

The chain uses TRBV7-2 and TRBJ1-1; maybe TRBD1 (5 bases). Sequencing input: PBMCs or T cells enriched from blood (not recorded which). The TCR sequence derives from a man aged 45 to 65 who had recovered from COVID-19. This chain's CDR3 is CASSLVGGGGEAFF. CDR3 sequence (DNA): TGTGCCAGCAGCTTAGTTGGCGGGGGAGGTGAAGCTTTCTTT.